This T cell receptor (beta chain) was found in a study of long-term antiretroviral therapy in people with HIV. Study context: The oldest specimens predate the 2015 immediate-ART recommendation by about a decade.

This was the immunoSEQ v3.0 assay at survey level. The assay was immunoSEQ multiplex PCR, and TCRdb's table has in-frame clones only and misses some. The sample has about 16,000 clones; nearly 80% are singletons. This clone was counted only a few times. No antigen is known for it. The CDR3 is 15 residues long. V was trimmed by 6 bases and J by 0 bases, leaving 14 bases between them. Germline V CDR1 and CDR2: SGHVS, FQNEAQ. Study observations and caveats: Clonotypes expanded prior to ART showed repertoire dominance at all sampled time points.

J is TRBJ1-1 and V is TRBV7-8, with D possibly TRBD1 on 6 matching bases. The sequence derives from a woman aged 40 to 50 with HIV. This specimen consisted of unsorted PBMCs, obtained about 3.3 years after starting antiretroviral therapy. The CDR3 region has the DNA TGTGCCAGCAGTTTGCAGGGGACGGTGAACACTGAAGCTTTCTTT. Translating it yields CASSLQGTVNTEAFF.